Following are 23 T cell receptor beta chains from one sample sequenced in a study of T cells in Graves' hyperthyroidism and ophthalmopathy. Amplified TCR beta CDR3 regions derived from RNA transcripts. Carried out on the TCR CDR3, a first-round RT-PCR used the HTBI primer set. TCRdb re-called the multiplex PCR reads with MiXCR, one entry per CDR3 protein. The data contain 350,000 to 400,000 distinct CDR3 sequences, approximately 17% of them seen just once; the ten biggest clones take up 35% to 50%. The sequencing input was blood. All receptors come from a young man with Graves' ophthalmopathy.

V is TRBV20-1 and J is TRBJ2-3; 14 bases are shared with TRBD2. The CDR3 totals 15 residues. The V gene end was trimmed by 5 bases and the J gene end by 6 bases; junction bases not matched to a gene: 7. CDR1 DFQATT and CDR2 SNEGSKA come from the germline V gene (reference sequence). CDR3 DNA: TGCAGTGCTGAGAGACTAGCGGGGGGGCTCGATACGCAGTATTTT. Its translation is CSAERLAGGLDTQYF.

Only a few counts were recorded for this clonotype. This chain links TRBV4-1 with TRBJ2-5; no firm D call. The CDR3 totals 14 residues. The V gene's germline CDR1 is MGHRA and CDR2 YSYEKL. The V end was cut by 0 bases, the J end by 5 bases, with 10 bases between. The CDR3 nucleotides read TGCGCCAGCAGCCAAGAAAGGGTTCGGGAGACCCAGTACTTC. This gives the protein CASSQERVRETQYF.

J is TRBJ1-6 and V is TRBV4-1; D perhaps matches TRBD1 (5 bases). Trimming took off 4 bases at V and 12 bases at J, with 19 bases between the two ends. The CDR3 contains 15 residues. Germline V lookup: CDR1 MGHRA, CDR2 YSYEKL. CDR3 DNA sequence: TGCGCCAGCAGCCCGGGTGGGGGGTTCGAGGGACCCCTCCACTTT. Its translation: CASSPGGGFEGPLHF.

About this clonotype: Germline is not matched at one junction end, which may reflect a read error. The chain carries TRBV28 and TRBJ1-3; D not resolved. This CDR3 contains 14 residues. Per germline, CDR1 MDHEN and CDR2 SYDVKM. The CDR3 sequence is CVSKTGFSGNTIYF. As DNA, the CDR3 is TGTGTCAGCAAGACGGGCTTCTCTGGAAACACCATATATTTT.

DNA of the CDR3: TGCGCCAGCAGCCCTGGGACAGGGATTAACCTTTCTGGAAACACCATATATTTT. Its protein is CASSPGTGINLSGNTIYF. V gene TRBV5-1 combines with J gene TRBJ1-3, with 9 bases identical to TRBD1. The germline V gene encodes CDR1 SGHRS and CDR2 YFSETQ. Unmatched junction bases numbered 12, after V lost 4 bases and J lost 1 base. The CDR3 has 18 amino acids.

This clonotype was recorded at least ten times. The chain recombines TRBV2 with TRBJ2-7, with TRBD1 matching over 7 bases. The V gene's germline CDR1 is SNHLY and CDR2 FYNNEI. The CDR3 contains 12 residues. The V gene end was trimmed by 7 bases and the J gene end by 3 bases; junction bases not matched to a gene: 3. CDR3 protein: CASTTGVYEQYF. The CDR3, as DNA: TGTGCCAGCACTACAGGGGTCTACGAGCAGTACTTC.

This clonotype has only a few counts. The V gene is TRBV11-2, the J gene TRBJ1-6, with 8 nucleotides matching TRBD1. The trim removed 5 bases at V and 6 bases at J, leaving 9 bases unmatched. Germline CDR1 SGHAT, CDR2 FQNNGV. CDR3 length: 16 residues. In DNA, the CDR3 is TGTGCCAGCAGCCCGACAGGGGCGGCTAGTAATTCACCCCTCCACTTT. Its protein is CASSPTGAASNSPLHF.

This clonotype was observed at least ten times. The chain is built from TRBV2 and TRBJ2-1; D is ambiguous. The germline CDR1 and CDR2 sequences are SNHLY and FYNNEI. Trimming removed 1 base at V and 9 bases at J, with 19 bases between. The CDR3 length is 16 residues. CDR3 sequence: CASSEGTARLLAEQFF. The CDR3 DNA is TGTGCCAGCAGTGAAGGTACAGCCAGACTGTTGGCTGAGCAGTTCTTC.

Details on this clonotype: A much larger clone sits a single nucleotide away, making a read error possible. This chain links TRBV2 with TRBJ2-1; TRBD2 is a possible D gene (7 bases). Germline V gene sequence: CDR1 SNHLY, CDR2 FYNNEI. The CDR3 consists of 16 residues. Trimming removed 4 bases at V and 0 bases at J, with 13 bases between. DNA for the CDR3: TGTGCCAGCAGTGCAGTGGGGGGGGCCTCCTACAATGAGCAGTTCTTC. Protein: CASSAVGGASYNEQFF.

The CDR3 DNA is TGTGCCACCAGCAGAGATCCTTGGACAGGGTTCGTCCCGGGGGAGCAGTACTTC. This encodes CATSRDPWTGFVPGEQYF. V is TRBV15 and J is TRBJ2-7, with 8 bases that match TRBD1. Germline loops: CDR1 LNHNV, CDR2 YYDKDF (reference sequence). After removal of 0 bases from V and 7 bases from J, the junction contained 17 bases not matched to a gene. The CDR3 contains 18 residues.

This clonotype was counted at least ten times. The chain carries TRBV25-1 and TRBJ1-1; D is possibly TRBD1 (5 bases). Germline assignment: CDR1 MGHDK and CDR2 SYGVNS. CDR3 length: 15 amino acids. Trimming pared 3 bases from V and 6 bases from J, leaving 17 bases between. CDR3 region: CASSETQGGRAEAFF. In DNA, the CDR3 is TGTGCCAGCAGTGAGACCCAGGGAGGCCGCGCTGAAGCTTTCTTT.

J is TRBJ2-2 and V is TRBV20-1, with 8 bases lining up with TRBD1. There are 16 residues in the CDR3. Unmatched junction bases numbered 8, after V lost 0 bases and J lost 5 bases. Germline loops: CDR1 DFQATT, CDR2 SNEGSKA (reference sequence). In DNA, the CDR3 is TGCAGTGCTAGAGAGGCCGACAGGGGAGGTACCGGGGAGCTGTTTTTT. It specifies CSAREADRGGTGELFF.

As concerns this clonotype: The junction departs from the called germline gene at one end, perhaps through a read error. The genes are TRBV7-9 and TRBJ2-2; the D gene is possibly TRBD2 (5 bases). CDR1 SEHNR and CDR2 FQNEAQ come from the germline V gene (reference sequence). The length of the CDR3 is 14 residues. The CDR3 here is CASSPRGNTGELLF. The CDR3 DNA follows: TGTGCCAGCAGCCCACGCGGAAACACCGGGGAGCTGCTTTTT.

In this sample, this clonotype turned up many times. V is TRBV15 and J is TRBJ1-1; tentatively, D is TRBD1 (5 bases). V was pared by 3 bases and J by 3 bases, with 20 bases between. This CDR3 is 17 amino acids long. Germline V lookup: CDR1 LNHNV, CDR2 YYDKDF (reference sequence). DNA for the CDR3: TGTGCCACCAGCAGTAGATTGGTGGAGGGGATGGACACTGAAGCTTTCTTT. Translating gives CATSSRLVEGMDTEAFF.

Many counts were recorded for this clonotype. The chain recombines TRBV5-5 with TRBJ1-1; D is undetermined. CDR1 and CDR2 from the germline V gene are SGHKS and YYEKEE (reference sequence). V lost 4 bases and J 3 bases, leaving 13 bases between the germline ends. This CDR3 spans 14 amino acids. This chain's CDR3 is CASSAPLQDTEAFF. The CDR3 bases are TGTGCCAGCAGCGCACCACTTCAAGACACTGAAGCTTTCTTT.

This clonotype has a handful of counts. V gene TRBV10-3 combines with J gene TRBJ1-2; tentatively, D is TRBD1 (6 bases). The CDR3 has 14 amino acids. V was clipped by 7 bases and J by 0 bases, with 12 bases between them. Germline values: CDR1 ENHRY, CDR2 SYGVKD. DNA of the CDR3: TGTGCCATCACCGGGACAAGCTCTAACTATGGCTACACCTTC. Its translation is CAITGTSSNYGYTF.

This clonotype was seen a few times. The rearrangement joins TRBV28 to TRBJ2-2; 16 bases are a match to TRBD2. The germline CDR1 and CDR2 sequences are MDHEN and SYDVKM. J lost 2 bases, V lost 5 bases, and 20 bases had no gene match. This CDR3 spans 23 amino acids. CDR3 DNA: TGTGCCAGCAGTCAAAGAGGGACTAGCGGGGGGGCTCGATGGGTATCAAACACCGGGGAGCTGTTTTTT. Amino acids: CASSQRGTSGGARWVSNTGELFF.

The chain joins TRBV5-1 to TRBJ2-1, with 8 nucleotides matching TRBD2. CDR3 length: 16 amino acids. Germline V gene sequence: CDR1 SGHRS, CDR2 YFSETQ. The J segment lost 7 bases and the V segment lost 0 bases, leaving 9 bases of the junction unmatched. The CDR3 DNA sequence: TGCGCCAGCAGCTTGGCGGGGGGGGGAGAGAATAATGAGCAGTTCTTC. This encodes CASSLAGGGENNEQFF.

In this sample, this clonotype turned up many times. This rearrangement joins TRBV12-3 or TRBV12-4 to TRBJ1-5; D is ambiguous. Trimming left V 2 bases short and J 2 bases short, with 13 bases between. The CDR3 runs to 16 residues. The chain's CDR3 is CASSLSRPGGNQPQHF. In DNA form, the CDR3 reads TGTGCCAGCAGTTTATCGAGACCCGGGGGCAATCAGCCCCAGCATTTT.

This clonotype was detected a few times. This chain joins TRBV7-2 and TRBJ1-5; possible D gene TRBD1, 5 bases. The CDR3 sequence is 14 residues long. Trimming stripped 8 bases from V and 0 bases from J, with 11 bases between. The V gene's germline CDR1 is SGHTA and CDR2 FQGNSA. The CDR3 bases are TGTGCCAGCGCGACAGCCTATAGCAATCAGCCCCAGCATTTT. Translation: CASATAYSNQPQHF. Drawing the rest from reference TRBV7-2 and TRBJ1-5, the complete variable domain is GAGVSQSPSNKVTEKGKDVELRCDPISGHTALYWYRQSLGQGLEFLIYFQGNSAPDKSGLPSDRFSAERTGGSVSTLTIQRTQQEDSAVYLCASATAYSNQPQHFGDGTRLSIL.

In its sample, this clonotype was seen a few times. This chain connects TRBV25-1 to TRBJ2-1, with D perhaps matching TRBD1 (5 bases). Per germline, CDR1 MGHDK and CDR2 SYGVNS. V was shortened by 8 bases and J by 5 bases, with 19 bases between the two germline ends. This CDR3 comprises 15 residues. The CDR3 loop reads CASGVGAKPNNEQFF. CDR3 DNA: TGTGCCAGCGGCGTTGGGGCAAAACCGAACAATGAGCAGTTCTTC. The full variable domain, rest sourced from reference TRBV25-1 and TRBJ2-1, is EADIYQTPRYLVIGTGKKITLECSQTMGHDKMYWYQQDPGMELHLIHYSYGVNSTEKGDLSSESTVSRIRTEHFPLTLESARPSHTSQYLCASGVGAKPNNEQFFGPGTRLTVL.

The chain combines TRBV27 with TRBJ2-1, with D possibly being TRBD2 (6 bases). V lost 5 bases and J 3 bases, leaving 17 bases between the germline ends. Germline CDR1 and CDR2: MNHEY and SMNVEV (reference sequence). The CDR3 has 16 amino acids. In nucleotides, the CDR3 is TGTGCCAGCAGTGGTGGAGGGCAGGGTTACTACAATGAGCAGTTCTTC. This encodes CASSGGGQGYYNEQFF.

This clonotype has a count of ten or more. The V gene is TRBV7-8, the J gene TRBJ2-5; maybe TRBD1 (7 bases). CDR1 SGHVS and CDR2 FQNEAQ come from the germline V gene. This CDR3 is 14 amino acids long. V dropped 5 bases and J dropped 5 bases, with 15 bases sitting between them. Here the CDR3 reads CASSQGEVEETQYF. The CDR3 DNA sequence: TGTGCCAGCAGCCAGGGGGAGGTGGAGGAGACCCAGTACTTC.